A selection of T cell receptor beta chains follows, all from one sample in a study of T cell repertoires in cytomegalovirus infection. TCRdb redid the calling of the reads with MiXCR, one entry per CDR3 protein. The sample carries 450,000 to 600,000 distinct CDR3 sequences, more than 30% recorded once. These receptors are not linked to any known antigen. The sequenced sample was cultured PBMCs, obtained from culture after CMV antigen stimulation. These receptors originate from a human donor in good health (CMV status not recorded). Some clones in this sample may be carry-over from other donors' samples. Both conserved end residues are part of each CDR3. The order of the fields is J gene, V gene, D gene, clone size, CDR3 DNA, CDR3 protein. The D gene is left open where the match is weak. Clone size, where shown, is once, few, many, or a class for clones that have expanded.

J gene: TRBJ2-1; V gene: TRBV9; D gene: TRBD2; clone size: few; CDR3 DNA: TGTGCCAGCAGCGTAGTGGCTAGCGGGAGGAATGAGCAGTTCTTC; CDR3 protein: CASSVVASGRNEQFF
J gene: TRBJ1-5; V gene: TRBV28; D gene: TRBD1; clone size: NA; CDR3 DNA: TGTGCCAGCAGCCTCTTCTCCTGGACAGGGAAACTCAATCAGCCCCAGCATTTT; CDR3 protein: CASSLFSWTGKLNQPQHF
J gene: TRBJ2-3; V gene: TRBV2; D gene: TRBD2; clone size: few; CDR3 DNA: TGTGCCAGCAGTCCCGACGGGACTAGGGGTTTAGATACGCAGTATTTT; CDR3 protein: CASSPDGTRGLDTQYF
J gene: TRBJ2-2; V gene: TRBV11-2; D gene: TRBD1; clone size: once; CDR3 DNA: TGTGCCAGCAGCTTAACCCTGACAGGGGGGAAAACCGGGGAGCTGTTTTTT; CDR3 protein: CASSLTLTGGKTGELFF
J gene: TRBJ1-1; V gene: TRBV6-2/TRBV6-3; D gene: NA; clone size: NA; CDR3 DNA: TGTGCCAGCAGTTACAGTCGGGACACTGAAGCTTTCTTT; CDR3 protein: CASSYSRDTEAFF
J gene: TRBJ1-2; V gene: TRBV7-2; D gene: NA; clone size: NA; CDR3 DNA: TGTGCCAGCAGCCCGGGGGGCGGCTCTGGCTACACCTTC; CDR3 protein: CASSPGGGSGYTF
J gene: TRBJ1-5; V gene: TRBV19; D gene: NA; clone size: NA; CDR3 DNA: TGTGCCAGCAGTCGCGGGACCGCTAGCAATCAGCCCCAGCATTTT; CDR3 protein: CASSRGTASNQPQHF
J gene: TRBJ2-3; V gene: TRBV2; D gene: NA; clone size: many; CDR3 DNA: TGTGCCAGCAGCGTGAGAGGTACAGATACGCAGTATTTT; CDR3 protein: CASSVRGTDTQYF
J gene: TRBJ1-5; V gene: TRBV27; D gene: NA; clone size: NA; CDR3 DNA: TGTGCCAGCAGTTCAACCCCCTTTAAGCCCCAGCATTTT; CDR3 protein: CASSSTPFKPQHF
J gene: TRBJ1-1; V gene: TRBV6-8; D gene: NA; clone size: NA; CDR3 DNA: TGTGCCAGCAGTTACTCACGGGGTACCACTGAAGCTTTCTTT; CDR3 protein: CASSYSRGTTEAFF
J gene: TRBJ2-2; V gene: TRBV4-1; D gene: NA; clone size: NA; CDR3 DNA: TGCGCCAGCAGCCAAGCTGTGGGGGGGCAGAACACCGGGGAGCTGTTTTTT; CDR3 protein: CASSQAVGGQNTGELFF
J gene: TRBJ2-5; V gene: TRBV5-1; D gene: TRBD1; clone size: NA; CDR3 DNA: TGCGCCAGCAGAAGGACAGGGGTCGGGCGGCAAGAGACCCAGTACTTC; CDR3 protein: CASRRTGVGRQETQYF
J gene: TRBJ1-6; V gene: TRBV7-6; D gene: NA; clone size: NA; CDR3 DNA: TGTGCCAGCAGCTCCCCCACAGGGTCTGGTAATTCACCCCTCCACTTT; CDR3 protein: CASSSPTGSGNSPLHF
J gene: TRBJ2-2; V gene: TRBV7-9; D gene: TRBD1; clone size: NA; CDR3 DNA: TGTGCCAGCAGCTTAGCGAGTCACAGGGGTTTCACCGGGGAGCTGTTTTTT; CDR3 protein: CASSLASHRGFTGELFF
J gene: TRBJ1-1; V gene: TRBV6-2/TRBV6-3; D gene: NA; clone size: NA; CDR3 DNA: TGTGCCAGCAGTTACGGGACAAGGGGAAGGGCCACTGAAGCTTTCTTT; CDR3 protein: CASSYGTRGRATEAFF
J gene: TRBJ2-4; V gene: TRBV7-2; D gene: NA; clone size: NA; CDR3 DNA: TGTGCCAGCAGCGCCCCCCGGACCCTCAAAAACATTCAGTACTTC; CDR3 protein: CASSAPRTLKNIQYF
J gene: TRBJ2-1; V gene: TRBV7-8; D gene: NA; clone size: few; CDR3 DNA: TGTGCCAGCAGCTTAGCCATTAGCTCCTACAATGAGCAGTTCTTC; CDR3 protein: CASSLAISSYNEQFF
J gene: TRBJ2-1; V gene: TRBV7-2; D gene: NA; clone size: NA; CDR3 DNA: TGTGCCAGCAGCTTAGCAACAGTCGATGAGCAGTTCTTC; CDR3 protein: CASSLATVDEQFF
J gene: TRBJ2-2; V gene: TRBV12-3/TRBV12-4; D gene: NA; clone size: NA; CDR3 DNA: TGTGCCAGCGCCTCCGACGGGTCCGTGACCGGGGAGCTGTTTTTT; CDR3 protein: CASASDGSVTGELFF
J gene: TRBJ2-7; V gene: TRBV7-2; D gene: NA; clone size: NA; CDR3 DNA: TGTGCCAGCAGCCCGGTCTCCTACGAGCAGTACTTC; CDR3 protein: CASSPVSYEQYF
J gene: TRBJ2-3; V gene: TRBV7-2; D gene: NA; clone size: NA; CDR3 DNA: TGTGCCAGCAGCTTTGCCGGGACCCAGGATGGAGATACGCAGTATTTT; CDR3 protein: CASSFAGTQDGDTQYF
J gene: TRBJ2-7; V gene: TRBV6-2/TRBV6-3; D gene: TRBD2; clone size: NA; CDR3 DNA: TGTGCCAGCAGTTACGATTCGACTAGCGACTCGGAGCAGTACTTC; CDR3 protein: CASSYDSTSDSEQYF
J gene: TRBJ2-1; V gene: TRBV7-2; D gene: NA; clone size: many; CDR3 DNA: TGTGCCAGCAGCTTCGGGTGGGCGGGACACAATGAGCAGTTCTTC; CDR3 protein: CASSFGWAGHNEQFF
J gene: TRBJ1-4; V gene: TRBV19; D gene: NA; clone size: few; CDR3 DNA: TGTGCCAGTACCCTAATGGGCAGGGAGGATGAAAAACTGTTTTTT; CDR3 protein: CASTLMGREDEKLFF
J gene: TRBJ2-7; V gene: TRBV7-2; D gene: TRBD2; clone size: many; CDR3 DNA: TGTGCCAGCAGCCGCCCCGTCGAGCGGGGCTCCTCCTACGAGCAGTACTTC; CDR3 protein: CASSRPVERGSSYEQYF
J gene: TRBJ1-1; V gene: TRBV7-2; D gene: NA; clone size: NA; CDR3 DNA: TGTGCCAGCAGCCCCAGGAGGGGCGGATGGGACACTGAAGCTTTCTTT; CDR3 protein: CASSPRRGGWDTEAFF
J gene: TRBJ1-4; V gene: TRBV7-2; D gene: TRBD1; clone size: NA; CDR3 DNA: TGTGCCAGCAGCTTAAGACAGGGCCAGGATGAAAAACTGTTTTTT; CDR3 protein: CASSLRQGQDEKLFF
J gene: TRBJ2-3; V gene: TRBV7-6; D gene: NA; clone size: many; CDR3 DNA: TGTGCCAGCAGCTTTTTCGCGGGACAAGATACGCAGTATTTT; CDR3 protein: CASSFFAGQDTQYF
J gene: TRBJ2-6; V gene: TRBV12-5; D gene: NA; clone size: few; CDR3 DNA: TGTGCTAGTGGGCCAAAGGCCAACGTCCTGACTTTC; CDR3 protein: CASGPKANVLTF
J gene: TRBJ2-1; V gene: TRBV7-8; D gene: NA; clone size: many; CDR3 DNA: TGTGCCAGCAGCCCCAGAGGGGGGGGATACAATGAGCAGTTCTTC; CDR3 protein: CASSPRGGGYNEQFF
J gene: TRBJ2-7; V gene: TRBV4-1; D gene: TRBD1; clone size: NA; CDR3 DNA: TGCGCCAGCAGCCAAGAACCGGGACAGGGATACTACGAGCAGTACTTC; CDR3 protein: CASSQEPGQGYYEQYF
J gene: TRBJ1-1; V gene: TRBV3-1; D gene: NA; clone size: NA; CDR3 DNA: TGTGCCAGCAGGATTCGGGCAGGGTCGGCTGAAGCTTTCTTT; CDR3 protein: CASRIRAGSAEAFF
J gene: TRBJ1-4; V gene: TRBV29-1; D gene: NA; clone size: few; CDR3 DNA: TGCAGCGTTGAAGACGGCTCTAATGAAAAACTGTTTTTT; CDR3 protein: CSVEDGSNEKLFF
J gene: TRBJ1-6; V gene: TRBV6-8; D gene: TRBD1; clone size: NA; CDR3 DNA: TGTGCCAGCAGTCAAGACAGGGGTGGAAATTCACCCCTCCACTTT; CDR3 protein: CASSQDRGGNSPLHF
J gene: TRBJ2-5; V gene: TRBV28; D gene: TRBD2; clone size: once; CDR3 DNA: TGTGCCAGTAGCGGGTTAGGGGCCCAGTACTTC; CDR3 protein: CASSGLGAQYF
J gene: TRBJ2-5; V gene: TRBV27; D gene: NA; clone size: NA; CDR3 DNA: TGTGCCAGCAGTTTAGTTGGGAACCAAGAGACCCAGTACTTC; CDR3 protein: CASSLVGNQETQYF
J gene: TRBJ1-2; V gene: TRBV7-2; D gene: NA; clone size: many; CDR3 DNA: TGTGCCAGCAGCCTTACGGGGGGTGCGGGAGGCTACACCTTC; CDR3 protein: CASSLTGGAGGYTF
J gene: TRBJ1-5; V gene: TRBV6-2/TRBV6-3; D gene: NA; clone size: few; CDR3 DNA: TGTGCCAGCAGACCCCCTGGGGGCGCGGACAATCAGCCCCAGCATTTT; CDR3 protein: CASRPPGGADNQPQHF
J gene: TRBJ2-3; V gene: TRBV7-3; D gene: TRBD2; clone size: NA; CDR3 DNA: TGTGCCAGCAGCGGGATGGGCGGGAGCGCCTCAGATACGCAGTATTTT; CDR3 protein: CASSGMGGSASDTQYF
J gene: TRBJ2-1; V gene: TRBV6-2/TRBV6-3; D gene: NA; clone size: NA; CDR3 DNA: TGTGCCAGCATCAGGGGGGGTGCCTACAATGAGCAGTTCTTC; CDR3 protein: CASIRGGAYNEQFF
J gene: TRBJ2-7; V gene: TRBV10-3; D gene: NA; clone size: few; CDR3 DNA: TGTGCCATCAGTGAGTCGTTTCAGAGCTACGAGCAGTACTTC; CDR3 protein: CAISESFQSYEQYF
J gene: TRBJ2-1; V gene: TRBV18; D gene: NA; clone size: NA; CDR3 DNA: TGTGCCAGCTCACCGAACCAGGGTTTGGGGGAGTCCTACAATGAGCAGTTCTTC; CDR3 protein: CASSPNQGLGESYNEQFF
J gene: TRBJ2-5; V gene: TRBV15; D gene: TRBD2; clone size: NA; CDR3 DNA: TGTGCCACCAGCAGAGATCGGGGGGGCGAGACCCAGTACTTC; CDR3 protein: CATSRDRGGETQYF
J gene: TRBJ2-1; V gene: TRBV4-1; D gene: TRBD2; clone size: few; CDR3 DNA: TGCGCCAGCAGCCCCCAGGGAGCGGGAGGGGGTAATGAGCAGTTCTTC; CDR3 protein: CASSPQGAGGGNEQFF
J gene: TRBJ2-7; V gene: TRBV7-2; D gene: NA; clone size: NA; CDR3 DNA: TGTGCCAGCAGCCCAGCCCCCTCGGGGATGCGGTACGAGCAGTACTTC; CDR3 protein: CASSPAPSGMRYEQYF